What follows describes a single TCR beta chain. Its matching antigen is unknown. This sample stems from a study of CD8 T cells in Susac syndrome. Study observations and caveats: The number of individuals included in the study's TCR sequencing and HLA analysis was acknowledged as relatively small.

In the multiple sclerosis control group, patients were treatment-naive and had stable or active relapsing-remitting disease. TEMRA cells were FACS-enriched, with CD8+ and CD4+ T cells isolated negatively. Random hexamers primed reverse transcription of about 0.45 to 1 ug RNA. TCR beta CDR3 was amplified by immunoSEQ covering 54 Vbeta and 13 Jbeta. TCRdb reprocessed the immunoSEQ multiplex PCR reads with MiXCR, giving one entry per CDR3 protein. This table has some 300,000 distinct CDR3 sequences, approximately 85% appearing once. CDR1 and CDR2 from the germline V gene are MNHEY and SVGAGI. With V trimmed by 6 bases and J by 5 bases, 11 bases remained unmatched. CDR3 length: 15 residues.

The TCR sequence derives from a human donor with multiple sclerosis. The genes are TRBV6-5 and TRBJ2-7, with TRBD1 matching over 9 bases. Sequencing was done on a sample of CD8+ T cells from PBMCs. The DNA for the CDR3 is TGTGCCAGCAGGTTACGGGGACAGGGCGGCCACGAGCAGTACTTC. The encoded protein is CASRLRGQGGHEQYF.